The next 8 T cell receptor beta chains were all read from a single sample in a study of blood T cell repertoires in COVID-19. Here immunoSEQ multiplex PCR was the method, and the copy in TCRdb shows in-frame clones only, minus some. This sample carries approximately 35,000 clones, around 80% of them seen once, and the ten largest clones take under 35%. The sample consisted of peripheral blood. Receptors originate from a man of 80 years or more with acute or convalescent COVID-19.

There are a few counts of this clone. This chain joins TRBV7-9 and TRBJ1-3; 8 nucleotides line up with TRBD1. The CDR3 contains 19 residues. Germline V gene sequence: CDR1 SEHNR, CDR2 FQNEAQ (reference sequence). V lost 4 bases and J lost 0; bases outside the gene matches: 14. As DNA, the CDR3 is TGTGCCAGCAGCTCAGCAGGGGGCCCCGGCCCGTTCTCTGGAAACACCATATATTTT. It translates to CASSSAGGPGPFSGNTIYF.

The J gene is TRBJ1-1, the V gene TRBV6-5, with 7 nucleotides matching TRBD1. The junction had 6 bases not matched to a gene; V was cut back by 5 bases and J by 0 bases. The CDR3 consists of 15 residues. The V gene's germline CDR1 is MNHEY and CDR2 SVGAGI. CDR3 sequence reads: CASSRDSWVNTEAFF. Here the CDR3 DNA reads TGTGCCAGCAGTAGGGACAGTTGGGTGAACACTGAAGCTTTCTTT.

This rearrangement joins TRBV2 to TRBJ2-5, with TRBD2 matching 7 bases. J was trimmed by 5 bases and V by 8 bases; bases with no gene match: 5. The germline V gene has CDR1 SNHLY and CDR2 FYNNEI. The CDR3 length is 12 residues. CDR3 coding DNA: TGTGCCAGCGGGAGGGCCAGGGAGACCCAGTACTTC. It codes for CASGRARETQYF.

In its sample, this clone is medium-sized. V is TRBV6-1 and J is TRBJ2-7; D possibly corresponds to TRBD2 (5 bases). Germline loops: CDR1 MNHNS, CDR2 SASEGT. The ends were cut back, 3 bases at V and 1 base at J, with 13 bases in the middle. This CDR3 contains 15 residues. This chain's CDR3 is CASSDGRRLSYEQYF. The CDR3 DNA sequence: TGTGCCAGCAGTGATGGGAGACGGTTATCCTACGAGCAGTACTTC.

This chain uses TRBV30 with TRBJ2-7; 10 nucleotides agree with TRBD1. Looked up from germline, CDR1 is GTSNPN and CDR2 is SVGIG (reference sequence). CDR3 length: 14 amino acids. V lost 7 bases, J lost 7 bases, and 13 bases stayed unmatched. DNA of the CDR3: TGTGCCTCTAAACCCGGGACAGGGGTTGGGGAGCAGTACTTC. It is translated as CASKPGTGVGEQYF.

The chain has TRBV2 and TRBJ1-2; a possible D gene is TRBD1 (5 bases). CDR3 length equals 17 residues. Trimming took off 3 bases at V and 3 bases at J, with 20 bases between the two ends. The germline CDR1 and CDR2 sequences are SNHLY and FYNNEI. CDR3 nucleotides: TGTGCCAGCAGTGATCCGGGGGGAGAAGGCGCCTACTATGGCTACACCTTC. It encodes CASSDPGGEGAYYGYTF.

In its sample, this clone was seen once. The chain recombines TRBV5-1 with TRBJ2-3; 7 nucleotides match TRBD2. Unmatched junction bases numbered 5, after V lost 2 bases and J lost 2 bases. Germline V lookup: CDR1 SGHRS, CDR2 YFSETQ. The CDR3 sequence is 15 residues long. CDR3: CASSFSGGDTDTQYF. Here the CDR3 DNA reads TGCGCCAGCAGCTTTTCGGGGGGTGACACAGATACGCAGTATTTT.

The table lists this clone with a few counts. This chain connects TRBV6-2 or TRBV6-3 to TRBJ2-1, with 7 bases lining up with TRBD2. Germline CDR1 is MNHEY and CDR2 is SVGEGT. V trimming: 0 bases; J trimming: 4 bases; junction bases outside the gene matches: 6. This CDR3 comprises 16 residues. The CDR3 sequence is CASSYSRLAEYNEQFF. DNA for the CDR3: TGTGCCAGCAGTTACTCCCGGCTAGCGGAGTACAATGAGCAGTTCTTC.